This T cell receptor (beta chain) originates from a study of shared clonotypes between healthy human individuals. Whole-study findings and limits: Naive subsets typically showed greater estimated richness than memory subsets.

With respect to this clone: Its antigen is still unknown.

From germline, CDR1 is SGHRS and CDR2 YFSETQ. V gave up 5 bases and J gave up 4 bases, with 15 bases separating them. This CDR3 region has 14 residues. The repertoire was sequenced with immunoSEQ multiplex PCR; TCRdb's copy has only in-frame clones and lacks some. The data hold about 2.3 million clones, with 93% observed a single time. The sequence came from a man younger than 35 in good health. Some clones in this sample may be carry-over from other donors' samples. What was sequenced was naive CD4+ T cells from PBMCs. Documented subset: CD45RA+ positively selected. The V gene is TRBV5-1, the J gene TRBJ2-5; D uncertain. The CDR3 sequence: CASSRPGRGETQYF. DNA of the CDR3: TGCGCCAGCAGTCGTCCTGGGCGTGGAGAGACCCAGTACTTC.